This is a list of T cell receptor beta chains from one sample in a study of CD8 T cells in ankylosing spondylitis. TCRdb analysed the 5' RACE reads with MiXCR anew, one entry per CDR3 protein. The top ten hold approximately 15% of the sample, which has under 250,000 distinct CDR3 sequences, 5.5% to 7.5% seen once. The sample was blood, either unsorted or a sorted T cell fraction (not recorded which). The receptor source for this set is a male donor with ankylosing spondylitis. CDR3s include the opening cysteine and the closing phenylalanine or tryptophan. Each record gives: V gene, clone size, D gene, J gene, CDR3 DNA, CDR3 protein. D genes are given only for firm matches. Not every row has a clone size; where given, it reads once, few, many or a size class.

V: TRBV12-5
size: many
D: -
J: TRBJ2-7
DNA: TGTGCTAGTGGTTTGCAAATTTTGGGCAGGATAAACGAGCAGTACTTC
CDR3: CASGLQILGRINEQYF

V: TRBV7-2
size: -
D: TRBD2
J: TRBJ2-7
DNA: TGTGCCAGCAGCTCTCTAGCGGGATTCAACGAGCAGTACTTC
CDR3: CASSSLAGFNEQYF

V: TRBV12-3/TRBV12-4
size: many
D: TRBD1
J: TRBJ1-4
DNA: TGTGCCAGCAGTTTGGGGACAGGGCTTGAAAAACTGTTTTTT
CDR3: CASSLGTGLEKLFF

V: TRBV7-8
size: many
D: TRBD2
J: TRBJ2-1
DNA: TGTGCCAGCAGCCCATTAGCGGGAGGTGGCAATGAGCAGTTCTTC
CDR3: CASSPLAGGGNEQFF

V: TRBV15
size: -
D: -
J: TRBJ2-4
DNA: TGTGCCACCAACCCTCAGGGGCTAACCAAAAACATTCAGTACTTC
CDR3: CATNPQGLTKNIQYF

V: TRBV2
size: many
D: TRBD1
J: TRBJ2-7
DNA: TGTGCCAGCAGAGCCGGGACAGGGTTGAATGAGCAGTACTTC
CDR3: CASRAGTGLNEQYF

V: TRBV3-1
size: -
D: TRBD1
J: TRBJ1-5
DNA: TGTGCCAGCAGCCACGGACAGGGATGGGGGCCCCAGCATTTT
CDR3: CASSHGQGWGPQHF

V: TRBV27
size: many
D: -
J: TRBJ2-7
DNA: TGTGCCAGCAGTTTGCTTTGGAACAGGGCTGGAGGGGAGCAGTACTTC
CDR3: CASSLLWNRAGGEQYF

V: TRBV12-3/TRBV12-4
size: many
D: -
J: TRBJ2-1
DNA: TGTGCCAGCAGTTTAGCGCGGACACACAATGAGCAGTTCTTC
CDR3: CASSLARTHNEQFF

V: TRBV30
size: few
D: -
J: TRBJ1-1
DNA: TGTGCCTGGAGTGTAGGACTTGGAGCTTTCTTT
CDR3: CAWSVGLGAFF

V: TRBV10-3
size: few
D: -
J: TRBJ1-2
DNA: TGTGCCATCAGTGAGTCTCAACCTTATGGCTACACCTTC
CDR3: CAISESQPYGYTF

V: TRBV5-1
size: many
D: -
J: TRBJ2-3
DNA: TGCGCCAGCAGCTCCCCTGAGGATACGCAGTATTTT
CDR3: CASSSPEDTQYF